The 31 T cell receptor beta chains below all came from one sample that was sequenced in a study of beta chain features in type 1 diabetes. The authors reverse transcribed all of the isolated RNA, so sequencing captured expressed TCRB transcripts. Sequenced by immunoSEQ multiplex PCR; TCRdb stores in-frame clones only, minus some. The data hold some 330,000 clones, with approximately 11% observed a single time. Sequenced material: naive CD4+ T cells from blood. These receptors originate from a woman younger than 45 in good health.

This clone was counted only a few times. This chain connects TRBV7-3 to TRBJ1-5, with D possibly being TRBD1 (5 bases). Germline loops: CDR1 SGHTA, CDR2 FQGTGA. The CDR3 has 13 amino acids. Trimming cost V 6 bases and J 6 bases, with 12 bases left between them. The DNA for the CDR3 is TGTGCCAGCAGTCTCCAGGGAGGTCAGCCCCAGCATTTT. Its protein product is CASSLQGGQPQHF.

The gene calls are TRBV7-2 and TRBJ2-1, with 7 bases matching TRBD2. CDR3 length: 15 residues. Germline V CDR1 and CDR2: SGHTA, FQGNSA. V lost 0 bases to trimming and J lost 5 bases; unmatched junction nucleotides: 4. The CDR3 reads CASSLAGTTNNEQFF. In nucleotides, the CDR3 is TGTGCCAGCAGCTTAGCCGGGACTACCAACAATGAGCAGTTCTTC.

The CDR3 DNA follows: TGTGCCTGGGGGACATGGGGGGGGCAAAGCTCCTACGAGCAGTACTTC. Its translation is CAWGTWGGQSSYEQYF. This chain connects TRBV30 to TRBJ2-7; TRBD2 is a possible D gene (7 bases). From germline, CDR1 is GTSNPN and CDR2 SVGIG (reference sequence). The CDR3 covers 16 residues. With 5 bases removed from V and 0 bases from J, the gap between germline ends came to 20 bases.

This chain links TRBV5-4 with TRBJ2-4; 13 bases line up with TRBD2. Germline CDR1 and CDR2: SGHNT and YYREEE (reference sequence). J was trimmed by 8 bases and V by 4 bases; bases with no gene match: 3. This CDR3 has 14 residues. In nucleotides, the CDR3 is TGTGCCAGCAGCCTACTAGCGGGAGGGGACATTCAGTACTTC. Translated, it gives CASSLLAGGDIQYF.

This clone was seen a few times. This chain uses TRBV5-1 with TRBJ2-7, with D maybe TRBD2 (6 bases). The CDR3 has 12 amino acids. Germline CDR1 SGHRS, CDR2 YFSETQ. Trimming took 5 bases from V and 5 from J, leaving 11 bases between them. The CDR3 DNA follows: TGCGCCAGCAGGGGACTTAGCGACGAGCAGTACTTC. Its protein is CASRGLSDEQYF.

This clone was picked up a small number of times. The CDR3 spells CASSQAPTSGSRYEQYF. As DNA, the CDR3 is TGCGCCAGCAGCCAAGCCCCGACTAGCGGGAGTCGGTACGAGCAGTACTTC. The rearrangement uses TRBV4-1 and TRBJ2-7; 12 bases line up with TRBD2. V shed 1 base, J shed 4 bases, and the junction held 8 bases outside the gene matches. CDR1 and CDR2 (germline): MGHRA, YSYEKL. The length of the CDR3 is 17 residues.

The V and J genes are TRBV4-2 and TRBJ1-5; 11 nucleotides agree with TRBD1. After removal of 1 base from V and 7 bases from J, the junction contained 6 bases not matched to a gene. The CDR3 is 16 amino acids. CDR1 is LGHNA and CDR2 is YNFKEQ in the germline V gene. CDR3 coding DNA: TGTGCCAGCAGCCAAGGAGGACAGGGGGCAATCCAGCCCCAGCATTTT. It codes for CASSQGGQGAIQPQHF.

The J gene is TRBJ2-7, the V gene TRBV28; perhaps TRBD1 as D (5 bases). Germline CDR1 and CDR2: MDHEN and SYDVKM. Trimming took 8 bases from V and 2 from J, leaving 19 bases between them. This CDR3 is built from 15 residues. In DNA form, the CDR3 reads TGTGCCAGCTCAAGACCAGGGCTACGGACCTACGAGCAGTACTTC. Protein product: CASSRPGLRTYEQYF.

The V call is TRBV27, the J call TRBJ2-4; D might be TRBD1 (6 bases). The CDR3 is 13 residues long. Deletions cut 5 bases from V and 8 bases from J, with 13 bases between. The V gene's germline CDR1 is MNHEY and CDR2 SMNVEV (reference sequence). In DNA form, the CDR3 reads TGTGCCAGCAGTGACAGGATGGAGGACATTCAGTACTTC. Protein: CASSDRMEDIQYF.

The chain recombines TRBV25-1 with TRBJ1-1; D might be TRBD1 (6 bases). Germline V gene sequence: CDR1 MGHDK, CDR2 SYGVNS. V lost 4 bases and J 3 bases, leaving 12 bases between the germline ends. This CDR3 region has 14 residues. CDR3: CASSGGDRYTEAFF. CDR3 nucleotide sequence: TGTGCCAGCAGTGGGGGAGACAGGTACACTGAAGCTTTCTTT.

This chain links TRBV5-1 with TRBJ2-5; 14 bases line up with TRBD2. Germline CDR1 and CDR2: SGHRS and YFSETQ. With V trimmed by 4 bases and J by 2 bases, 13 bases remained unmatched. There are 19 residues in the CDR3. CDR3 bases: TGCGCCAGCAGCCCCGGGACTAGCGGGAGATGGGGTGTGCAAGAGACCCAGTACTTC. Translating it yields CASSPGTSGRWGVQETQYF.

The chain combines TRBV28 with TRBJ1-2, with D unclear. The germline V gene encodes CDR1 MDHEN and CDR2 SYDVKM. Deletions cut 6 bases from V and 4 bases from J, with 15 bases between. The CDR3 has 14 amino acids. The CDR3 DNA is TGTGCCAGCAGCACGGAACGTAGAGGCTATGGCTACACCTTC. It translates to CASSTERRGYGYTF.

In this sample, this clone turned up a few times. This rearrangement joins TRBV14 to TRBJ2-5, with TRBD1 matching 10 bases. Germline V gene data show CDR1 as SGHDN and CDR2 as FVKESK. J was trimmed by 5 bases and V by 4 bases; bases with no gene match: 4. The CDR3 extends over 14 amino acids. The CDR3 sequence is CASSLWTGGETQYF. The CDR3 nucleotides read TGTGCCAGCAGCCTATGGACAGGGGGTGAGACCCAGTACTTC.

The chain recombines TRBV6-5 with TRBJ1-2; D is possibly TRBD1 (6 bases). Trimming removed 2 bases from V and 3 bases from J, with 10 bases in between. Germline CDR1 and CDR2: MNHEY and SVGAGI. The CDR3 runs 14 residues. The CDR3 bases are TGTGCCAGCAGTTACGAAGAGGGGGACTATGGCTACACCTTC. Translation gives CASSYEEGDYGYTF.

The chain uses TRBV28 and TRBJ1-1; no reliable D call. Looked up from germline, CDR1 is MDHEN and CDR2 is SYDVKM. CDR3 length: 15 amino acids. V was shortened by 5 bases and J by 6 bases, with 19 bases between the two germline ends. The CDR3 loop reads CASSPAEALVSEAFF. The CDR3 DNA sequence: TGTGCCAGCAGTCCCGCCGAGGCCCTGGTTTCTGAAGCTTTCTTT.

This chain joins TRBV7-9 and TRBJ2-5, with 7 bases that match TRBD2. Per germline, CDR1 SEHNR and CDR2 FQNEAQ (reference sequence). J was trimmed by 2 bases and V by 5 bases; bases with no gene match: 14. This CDR3 contains 17 residues. The CDR3, as DNA: TGTGCCAGCAGCCCAGCGTGGACTAGTGGGATACAAGAGACCCAGTACTTC. Its translation: CASSPAWTSGIQETQYF.

There are a few counts of this clone. This chain connects TRBV19 to TRBJ2-3; 7 positions match TRBD1. The CDR3 runs 14 residues. V was clipped by 4 bases and J by 2 bases; unmatched bases: 3. CDR1 and CDR2 (germline): LNHDA, SQIVND (reference sequence). The CDR3 coding sequence is TGTGCCAGTAGTAGTGGGACAGTCACAGATACGCAGTATTTT. Translated, it gives CASSSGTVTDTQYF.

This clone was observed a handful of times. The chain links TRBV4-3 to TRBJ2-2; 11 nucleotides line up with TRBD2. The CDR3 covers 17 residues. In germline, CDR1 is LGHNA, CDR2 YSLEER. V lost 2 bases to trimming and J lost 5 bases; unmatched junction nucleotides: 7. As DNA, the CDR3 is TGCGCCAGCAGCCAACGTCCGGGACTAGCGGATACCGGGGAGCTGTTTTTT. It codes for CASSQRPGLADTGELFF.

The chain uses TRBV12-5 and TRBJ2-5; 7 nucleotides align to TRBD2. Germline lookup yields CDR1 LGHNT and CDR2 FRNRAP. V was pared by 1 base and J by 2 bases, with 4 bases of the junction left unmatched. This CDR3 has 15 amino acids. CDR3 sequence: CASGLGSGGQETQYF. The CDR3 DNA reads as TGTGCTAGTGGTTTGGGTTCGGGAGGACAAGAGACCCAGTACTTC.

This chain joins TRBV6-4 and TRBJ2-5; 7 bases agree with TRBD2. The germline gives CDR1 MRHNA, CDR2 SNTAGT. CDR3 length equals 14 residues. The junction had 8 bases not matched to a gene; V was cut back by 5 bases and J by 5 bases. Written as DNA, the CDR3 is TGTGCCAGCAGTCACTTTGCGGGAGAGGAGACCCAGTACTTC. It specifies CASSHFAGEETQYF.

This clone has just a few counts. The V gene is TRBV4-2, the J gene TRBJ2-7; 9 positions agree with TRBD1. CDR1 is LGHNA and CDR2 is YNFKEQ in the germline V gene. This CDR3 contains 14 residues. V dropped 1 base and J dropped 5; count of bases not matched to a gene: 3. The CDR3 region has the DNA TGTGCCAGCAGCCAAGCCGGGACAGGGAACGAGCAGTACTTC. It encodes CASSQAGTGNEQYF.

This clone was detected only a few times. CDR3 in amino acids: CASSSDWQIYGYTF. The CDR3 region has the DNA TGTGCCAGCAGCTCGGACTGGCAGATCTATGGCTACACCTTC. This sequence joins TRBV28 and TRBJ1-2; no reliable D call. CDR3 length: 14 amino acids. The V gene's germline CDR1 is MDHEN and CDR2 SYDVKM. Trimming removed 6 bases at V and 4 bases at J, with 15 bases between.

This clone was detected only a few times. The V gene is TRBV7-9, the J gene TRBJ2-7, with TRBD1 identical over 7 bases. The CDR3 totals 14 residues. The junction had 3 bases not matched to a gene; V was cut back by 1 base and J by 3 bases. The germline V gene has CDR1 SEHNR and CDR2 FQNEAQ (reference sequence). The CDR3 here is CASSLGTGSYEQYF. Written as DNA, the CDR3 is TGTGCCAGCAGCTTAGGGACAGGTAGCTACGAGCAGTACTTC.

This chain uses TRBV27 with TRBJ2-6; TRBD1 agrees at 9 bases. The V gene's germline CDR1 is MNHEY and CDR2 SMNVEV (reference sequence). Trimming removed 4 bases from V and 2 bases from J; junction bases left unmatched: 0. This CDR3 is built from 15 residues. The CDR3, as DNA: TGTGCCAGCAGTTGGGACAGGGCTGGGGCCAACGTCCTGACTTTC. Translation: CASSWDRAGANVLTF.

This clone has just a few counts. The rearrangement joins TRBV27 to TRBJ2-3; 8 nucleotides align to TRBD2. CDR1 is MNHEY and CDR2 is SMNVEV in the germline V gene (reference sequence). J was trimmed by 3 bases and V by 1 base; bases with no gene match: 9. The CDR3 is 17 amino acids. Here the CDR3 reads CASSLLGSGSGTDTQYF. The CDR3 DNA reads TGTGCCAGCAGTTTATTGGGAAGCGGGAGTGGTACAGATACGCAGTATTTT.

This clone was observed a few times. This chain connects TRBV7-2 to TRBJ1-5; 8 bases line up with TRBD1. Germline V gene data show CDR1 as SGHTA and CDR2 as FQGNSA. V lost 5 bases to trimming and J lost 8 bases; unmatched junction nucleotides: 5. The CDR3 has 13 amino acids. This chain's CDR3 is CASSPDRAEPQHF. The DNA for the CDR3 is TGTGCCAGCAGCCCGGACAGGGCTGAGCCCCAGCATTTT.

Of note for this clone: The same CDR3 can be traced to other DNA sequences in this sample. The rearrangement joins TRBV11-2 to TRBJ2-1, with D possibly matching TRBD1 (5 bases). The CDR3 sequence is 13 residues long. V lost 3 bases to trimming and J lost 4 bases, with 7 bases between them. Germline CDR1 reads SGHAT; CDR2 reads FQNNGV. DNA of the CDR3: TGTGCCAGCAGCTTGGCAGGGTACAATGAGCAGTTCTTC. Residues: CASSLAGYNEQFF. Variable domain in full (rest from reference TRBV11-2 and TRBJ2-1): EAGVAQSPRYKIIEKRQSVAFWCNPISGHATLYWYQQILGQGPKLLIQFQNNGVVDDSQLPKDRFSAERLKGVDSTLKIQPAKLEDSAVYLCASSLAGYNEQFFGPGTRLTVL.

This clone was counted between two and nine times. J is TRBJ2-3 and V is TRBV11-2; the match to TRBD2 covers 10 bases. Trimming at V came to 2 bases and at J to 6 bases, leaving 8 bases not matched to a gene. The CDR3 loop spans 16 amino acids. The germline CDR1 and CDR2 sequences are SGHAT and FQNNGV. CDR3 DNA: TGTGCCAGCAGCTTATATTCTAGCGGGAGTGCGGATACGCAGTATTTT. Translation: CASSLYSSGSADTQYF.

This clone was recorded a few times. The chain recombines TRBV2 with TRBJ1-2; weak D call: TRBD1 (5 bases). The CDR3 is 15 residues long. Germline V lookup: CDR1 SNHLY, CDR2 FYNNEI. V lost 4 bases, J lost 2 bases, and 14 bases lay in between. This CDR3 is CASSVLRDSNYGYTF. The CDR3 coding sequence is TGTGCCAGCAGTGTTCTCAGGGATTCGAACTATGGCTACACCTTC. Supplemented by reference TRBV2 and TRBJ1-2, the full variable domain reads EPEVTQTPSHQVTQMGQEVILRCVPISNHLYFYWYRQILGQKVEFLVSFYNNEISEKSEIFDDQFSVERPDGSNFTLKIRSTKLEDSAMYFCASSVLRDSNYGYTFGSGTRLTVV.

This rearrangement joins TRBV30 to TRBJ2-1, with 14 bases lining up with TRBD2. The germline V gene encodes CDR1 GTSNPN and CDR2 SVGIG (reference sequence). There are 15 residues in the CDR3. J lost 4 bases, V lost 5 bases, and 4 bases had no gene match. CDR3 loop: CAWARTSGGYNEQFF. The CDR3 DNA sequence: TGTGCCTGGGCCCGGACTAGCGGGGGGTACAATGAGCAGTTCTTC.

The V gene is TRBV28, the J gene TRBJ2-2, with a weak D call TRBD2 (7 bases). Per germline, CDR1 MDHEN and CDR2 SYDVKM. With 6 bases removed from V and 9 bases from J, the gap between germline ends came to 14 bases. The CDR3 is made up of 13 amino acids. The CDR3 reads CASRQGGSRELFF. CDR3 in DNA: TGTGCCAGCAGACAGGGAGGGAGCCGGGAGCTGTTTTTT.